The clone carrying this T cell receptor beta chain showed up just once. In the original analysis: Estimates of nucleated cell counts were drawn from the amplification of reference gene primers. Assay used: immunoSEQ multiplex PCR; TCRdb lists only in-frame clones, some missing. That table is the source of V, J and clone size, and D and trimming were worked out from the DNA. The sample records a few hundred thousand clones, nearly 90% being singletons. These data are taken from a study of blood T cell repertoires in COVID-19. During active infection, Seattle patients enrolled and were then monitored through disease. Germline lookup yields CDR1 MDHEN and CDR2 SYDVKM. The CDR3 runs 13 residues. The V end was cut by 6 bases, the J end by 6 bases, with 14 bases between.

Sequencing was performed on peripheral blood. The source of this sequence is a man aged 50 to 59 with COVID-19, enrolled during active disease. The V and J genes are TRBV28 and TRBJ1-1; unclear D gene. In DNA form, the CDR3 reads TGTGCCAGCAGCCCTGTTGGGAGCTCTGAAGCTTTCTTT. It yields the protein CASSPVGSSEAFF.